The rows below give T cell receptor beta chains drawn from one sample of a study of blood T cell repertoires in COVID-19. Sequenced by immunoSEQ multiplex PCR; TCRdb stores in-frame clones only, minus some. The sample consists of about 200,000 clones, around 87% of them appearing once. The sample taken for sequencing was peripheral blood. These TCRs come from a man aged 55-75 years with acute or convalescent COVID-19. The CDR3 runs from the conserved cysteine through the conserved F or W. D genes are given only for firm matches. Expanded clones are given a class, and other clones once, few, many or no size at all.

>TRBV9|-|TRBJ2-3|TRBD2
TGTGCCAGCAGCGTAGTGGCGGGGGGGCGTGGAGATACGCAGTATTTT
CASSVVAGGRGDTQYF
>TRBV11-3|-|TRBJ2-1|TRBD2
TGTGCCAGCAGCCCTTACTCCGGCGGGGGCTCCTACAATGAGCAGTTCTTC
CASSPYSGGGSYNEQFF
>TRBV11-2|-|TRBJ1-4|TRBD1
TGTGCCAGCAGCTTAAAGGGGCAGGGGGTGCGGAGTGAAAAACTGTTTTTT
CASSLKGQGVRSEKLFF
>TRBV28|-|TRBJ2-3|TRBD1
TGTGCCAGCAGTTTCTTGGACAGGGGAACAGATACGCAGTATTTT
CASSFLDRGTDTQYF
>TRBV3-1/TRBV3-2|-|TRBJ1-1|TRBD1
TGTGCCAGCAGCCAACGGACAGGGATGGAGGCTTTCTTT
CASSQRTGMEAFF
>TRBV7-9|-|TRBJ1-1|-
TGTGCCAGCAGCCCGCCGGGAGGGTTGGGCACTGAAGCTTTCTTT
CASSPPGGLGTEAFF
>TRBV11-2|-|TRBJ2-3|TRBD1
TGTGCCAGCAGCTTGTGGGGGACAGGGAGCACAGATACGCAGTATTTT
CASSLWGTGSTDTQYF
>TRBV18|once|TRBJ2-7|TRBD2
TGTGCCAGCTCACCGCTGGGACTAGCGGACTACGAGCAGTACTTC
CASSPLGLADYEQYF
>TRBV3-1/TRBV3-2|-|TRBJ1-3|-
TGTGCCAGCAGCCAAGATCACCTGAGCTCTGGAAACACCATATATTTT
CASSQDHLSSGNTIYF
>TRBV24-1|-|TRBJ2-1|-
TGTGCCACCAGCAAAGTGAGCACCGTCTTCAATGAGCAGTTCTTC
CATSKVSTVFNEQFF
>TRBV11-2|-|TRBJ2-3|TRBD2
TGTGCCAGCAGCTCGAGACTAGCCACCATTACAGATACGCAGTATTTT
CASSSRLATITDTQYF
>TRBV6-5|-|TRBJ2-1|TRBD2
TGTGCCAGCAGTTACTCGTGGAGCGGGGGGGCTAATGAGCAGTTCTTC
CASSYSWSGGANEQFF
>TRBV4-2|few|TRBJ2-3|TRBD2
TGTGCCAGCAGGAGGACTAGCGGGGGCACAGATACGCAGTATTTT
CASRRTSGGTDTQYF
>TRBV18|-|TRBJ2-7|TRBD1
TGTGCCAGCTCACCGTCGGACAGGGTTTACTACGAGCAGTACTTC
CASSPSDRVYYEQYF